The 12 T cell receptor beta chains given below trace back to one sample, sequenced in a study of shared clonotypes between healthy human individuals (dated by TCRdb to the early 2020s). Libraries were constructed by the immunoSEQ multiplex PCR assay. TCRdb obtained this table from immuneACCESS and retained in-frame rearrangements with V and J assigned. These tables miss some clones; where compared with another copy, unresolved V genes account for less than half of the shortfall, and the remainder is unexplained. The table for this sample lists approximately 2.1 million clones; just over 90% of them were counted only once. About 0.39% of the sample lies in the top ten. The specimen was naive CD4+ T cells from PBMCs. Reading the label with the study, this specimen's cell subset or site is: CD45RA+ positively selected. Receptors originate from a young man in good health. Some clones in this sample may be carry-over from other donors' samples.

The rearrangement joins TRBV6-6 to TRBJ2-3, with D hard to call. This CDR3 has 14 residues. In germline, CDR1 is MNHNY, CDR2 SVGAGI (reference sequence). Trimming shortened V by 5 bases and J by 0 bases, and 9 bases separated the two germline ends. CDR3 loop: CASSPSSSTDTQYF. In DNA, the CDR3 is TGTGCCAGCAGTCCATCGAGTAGCACAGATACGCAGTATTTT.

V is TRBV28 and J is TRBJ2-5, with TRBD2 matching 11 bases. The CDR3 consists of 15 residues. V dropped 6 bases and J dropped 4; count of bases not matched to a gene: 7. Germline assignment: CDR1 MDHEN and CDR2 SYDVKM. The CDR3 reads CASRLAGGPGETQYF. Written as DNA, the CDR3 is TGTGCCAGCAGATTAGCGGGAGGGCCTGGAGAGACCCAGTACTTC.

Remarks on this clone: Additional DNA sequences in this sample encode the identical CDR3. V usage is TRBV5-1 and J usage is TRBJ1-3; 10 nucleotides line up with TRBD1. The CDR3 spans 15 residues. The junction had 5 bases not matched to a gene; V was cut back by 4 bases and J by 4 bases. Looked up from germline, CDR1 is SGHRS and CDR2 is YFSETQ. Here the CDR3 DNA reads TGCGCCAGCAGCCCAGGGACAGGGGCGGGAAACACCATATATTTT. Amino acid sequence: CASSPGTGAGNTIYF.

A remark on this clone: The same CDR3 can be traced to other DNA sequences in this sample. This sequence joins TRBV19 and TRBJ2-7; no clear D. The V end was cut by 2 bases, the J end by 0 bases, with 8 bases between. Germline CDR1 and CDR2: LNHDA and SQIVND (reference sequence). The CDR3 totals 14 residues. This CDR3 reads CASSITFSSYEQYF. CDR3 DNA: TGTGCCAGTAGTATAACCTTCAGCTCCTACGAGCAGTACTTC.

The chain uses TRBV5-1 and TRBJ2-1; TRBD2 matches 9 bases. The CDR3 contains 15 residues. V lost 7 bases and J lost 7; bases outside the gene matches: 12. In germline, CDR1 is SGHRS, CDR2 YFSETQ. CDR3 sequence reads: CASALLAGSRNEQFF. In DNA form, the CDR3 reads TGCGCCAGCGCGTTACTAGCGGGCAGTCGGAATGAGCAGTTCTTC.

J is TRBJ2-1 and V is TRBV29-1; a weak D match, TRBD1 (5 bases). The germline V gene has CDR1 SQVTM and CDR2 ANQGSEA. The V and J ends lost 3 bases and 10 bases respectively, with 13 bases between them. CDR3 size: 12 residues. The CDR3 here is CSVESRAREQFF. The CDR3 nucleotides are TGCAGCGTTGAGTCCAGGGCTAGGGAGCAGTTCTTC.

The chain combines TRBV28 with TRBJ1-2, with 7 bases that match TRBD1. The germline CDR1 and CDR2 sequences are MDHEN and SYDVKM. This CDR3 contains 15 residues. The V gene end was trimmed by 0 bases and the J gene end by 2 bases; junction bases not matched to a gene: 3. CDR3 DNA: TGTGCCAGCAGTTTATGGGCAGGGGGAAACTATGGCTACACCTTC. It translates to CASSLWAGGNYGYTF.

This clone was detected once. The chain has TRBV4-1 and TRBJ1-2; 8 bases fit TRBD1. The CDR3 has 17 residues. J lost 6 bases, V lost 2 bases, and 14 bases had no gene match. Germline V gene data show CDR1 as MGHRA and CDR2 as YSYEKL. CDR3 sequence reads: CASSQPLPPLDRDGYTF. The CDR3 coding sequence is TGCGCCAGCAGCCAACCGCTCCCCCCCCTGGACAGGGATGGCTACACCTTC.

The chain is built from TRBV5-8 and TRBJ2-1, with TRBD1 matching over 8 bases. This CDR3 has 15 amino acids. Trimming cost V 4 bases and J 2 bases; bases outside gene matches: 5. CDR1 and CDR2 from the germline V gene are SGHTS and YDEGEE. The CDR3 bases are TGTGCCAGCAGCCCAAGGACAGGGCCCTACAATGAGCAGTTCTTC. Encoded protein: CASSPRTGPYNEQFF. The full variable domain, rest sourced from reference TRBV5-8 and TRBJ2-1, is EAGVTQSPTHLIKTRGQQATLRCSPISGHTSVYWYQQALGLGLQFLLWYDEGEERNRGNFPPRFSGRQFPNYSSELNVNALELEDSALYLCASSPRTGPYNEQFFGPGTRLTVL.

The rearrangement uses TRBV6-1 and TRBJ1-5; D is unresolved. The V end was cut by 2 bases, the J end by 4 bases, with 15 bases between. Germline V gives CDR1 MNHNS, CDR2 SASEGT. The length of the CDR3 is 16 residues. The CDR3 DNA reads TGTGCCAGCAGTGAATACACAGCGGCAGGTAATCAGCCCCAGCATTTT. Encoded protein: CASSEYTAAGNQPQHF.

The rearrangement joins TRBV21-1 to TRBJ2-7; the D call TRBD2 from the table was never checked on the DNA. TRBV21-1 is labeled a pseudogene. This CDR3 is built from 11 residues. Written as DNA, the CDR3 is TGTGCCAGCATCAGCGCCTACGAGCAGTACTTC. As protein: CASISAYEQYF.

The rearrangement joins TRBV30 to TRBJ2-1; D may be TRBD2 (5 bases). The CDR3 consists of 13 residues. The germline V gene encodes CDR1 GTSNPN and CDR2 SVGIG (reference sequence). Trimming stripped 0 bases from V and 10 bases from J, with 13 bases between. The CDR3 nucleotides read TGTGCCTGGAGTGTACGGCGGAGGAAAGAGCAGTTCTTC. Encoded protein: CAWSVRRRKEQFF.